This entry lists 15 T cell receptor beta chains sequenced from one sample in a study of CD8 T cells in ankylosing spondylitis. TCRdb analysed the 5' RACE reads with MiXCR anew, one entry per CDR3 protein. The data show some 140,000 distinct CDR3 sequences, approximately 7.4% seen once. The sample comprised blood, either unsorted or a sorted T cell fraction (not recorded which). The origin of the receptors is a female donor with ankylosing spondylitis or in good health (not recorded which).

This clonotype was detected a few times. The V call is TRBV18, the J call TRBJ2-7; TRBD2 aligns across 12 bases. The CDR3 has 15 amino acids. V gave up 2 bases and J gave up 4 bases; unmatched junction bases: 3. Germline V lookup: CDR1 KGHSH, CDR2 LQKENI. The CDR3 reads CASSPTSGGSYEQYF. The CDR3 nucleotides read TGTGCCAGCTCACCAACTAGCGGGGGGTCTTACGAGCAGTACTTC.

This clonotype occurred once. CDR3 nucleotide sequence: TGTGCCATGGGCCCCGGAGGGGAAGAGACCCAGTACTTC. It yields the protein CAMGPGGEETQYF. The rearrangement uses TRBV7-9 and TRBJ2-5; possibly TRBD2 for D (6 bases). The V end was cut by 10 bases, the J end by 3 bases, with 15 bases between. The CDR3 is made up of 13 amino acids. Germline V lookup: CDR1 SEHNR, CDR2 FQNEAQ (reference sequence).

This clonotype came up many times. The genes are TRBV12-3 or TRBV12-4 and TRBJ1-2, with 7 nucleotides matching TRBD1. The CDR3 has 14 amino acids. Trimming removed 3 bases from V and 5 bases from J; junction bases left unmatched: 6. CDR3 DNA: TGTGCCAGCAGTTTCCGGGACAGACTATATGGCTACACCTTC. Translation: CASSFRDRLYGYTF.

This clonotype was detected ten times or more. This chain uses TRBV12-3 or TRBV12-4 with TRBJ2-1; D uncertain. V lost 2 bases and J 10 bases, leaving 6 bases between the germline ends. The CDR3 is 11 amino acids. CDR3 sequence: CASSLKSEQFF. The CDR3 DNA reads as TGTGCCAGCAGTTTAAAATCGGAGCAGTTCTTC.

There are a few counts of this clonotype. The chain links TRBV7-9 to TRBJ2-3; tentatively, D is TRBD1 or TRBD2 (7 bases each). Deletions cut 5 bases from V and 0 bases from J, with 18 bases between. This CDR3 spans 17 amino acids. Germline loops: CDR1 SEHNR, CDR2 FQNEAQ (reference sequence). CDR3 bases: TGTGCCAGCAGCGACAGGGACTACCCAACTAGCACAGATACGCAGTATTTT. Its protein product is CASSDRDYPTSTDTQYF.

The table lists this clonotype with many counts. The rearrangement uses TRBV5-1 and TRBJ1-1; a weak D match, TRBD1 (5 bases). V lost 0 bases, J lost 3 bases, and 15 bases lay in between. CDR1 is SGHRS, CDR2 YFSETQ, per germline. The CDR3 totals 16 residues. CDR3: CASSLGHGGVDTEAFF. CDR3 nucleotides: TGCGCCAGCAGCTTGGGGCACGGGGGAGTGGACACTGAAGCTTTCTTT.

This clonotype was seen only a few times. The CDR3 reads CASSQGVAYSGANVLTF. In DNA form, the CDR3 reads TGCGCCAGCAGCCAGGGGGTAGCCTACTCTGGGGCCAACGTCCTGACTTTC. V and J are TRBV4-1 and TRBJ2-6, with D perhaps TRBD1 or TRBD2 (5 bases each). The CDR3 loop spans 17 amino acids. Germline CDR1 and CDR2: MGHRA and YSYEKL. Trimming took 3 bases from V and 0 from J, leaving 12 bases between them.

In this sample, this clonotype turned up many times. The chain carries TRBV4-2 and TRBJ1-1; D is perhaps TRBD1 (6 bases). The CDR3 has 16 amino acids. In germline, CDR1 is LGHNA, CDR2 YNFKEQ. V was pared by 3 bases and J by 4 bases, with 18 bases between. In DNA form, the CDR3 reads TGTGCCAGCAGCCAGAATTACAGGGTCCAGGGCACTGAAGCTTTCTTT. Residues: CASSQNYRVQGTEAFF.

The chain combines TRBV18 with TRBJ2-5; 7 bases are shared with TRBD1. V was clipped by 4 bases and J by 9 bases; unmatched bases: 11. CDR3 size: 14 residues. CDR1 is KGHSH and CDR2 is LQKENI in the germline V gene. CDR3 DNA: TGTGCCAGCTCACTAAGGACAGGCCAGGCGGCCCAGTACTTC. This sequence encodes CASSLRTGQAAQYF.

In its sample, this clonotype was seen once. The junction shows a germline mismatch at one end, possibly a read error. J is TRBJ1-1 and V is TRBV28; D is possibly TRBD1 (5 bases). Per the germline V gene, CDR1 is MDHEN and CDR2 is SYDVKM. This CDR3 is 15 amino acids long. The chain's CDR3 is CASSFWGDLGTEAYF. The CDR3 region has the DNA TGTGCCAGCAGTTTCTGGGGGGATTTGGGCACTGAAGCTTACTTT.

This clonotype was counted between two and nine times. The gene calls are TRBV7-8 and TRBJ2-3; a weak D match, TRBD2 (6 bases). V was trimmed by 1 base and J by 4 bases, leaving 18 bases between them. The CDR3 totals 17 residues. The V gene's germline CDR1 is SGHVS and CDR2 FQNEAQ. CDR3 in amino acids: CASSLVGGGRTADTQYF. The CDR3 DNA reads as TGTGCCAGCAGCTTAGTTGGAGGAGGGAGGACGGCAGATACGCAGTATTTT.

This clonotype was recorded at least ten times. The rearrangement links TRBV4-2 to TRBJ2-1; 12 nucleotides match TRBD2. This CDR3 has 17 residues. The V gene end was trimmed by 1 base and the J gene end by 5 bases; junction bases not matched to a gene: 6. Germline V gene data show CDR1 as LGHNA and CDR2 as YNFKEQ. The CDR3 DNA sequence: TGTGCCAGCAGCCAAGCGCGGACTAGCGGGGTTAACAATGAGCAGTTCTTC. Translated: CASSQARTSGVNNEQFF.

This clonotype appeared many times. The chain joins TRBV7-6 to TRBJ2-3; D might be TRBD2 (5 bases). With 1 base removed from V and 7 bases from J, the gap between germline ends came to 9 bases. Germline V gives CDR1 SGHVS, CDR2 FNYEAQ. This CDR3 has 13 residues. DNA for the CDR3: TGTGCCAGCAGCTTAGGCAGCGGCCATACGCAGTATTTT. Translated, it gives CASSLGSGHTQYF.

This clonotype showed up many times. V and J are TRBV12-3 or TRBV12-4 and TRBJ2-5, with no clear D. The CDR3 has 14 residues. The V gene lost 1 base and the J gene lost 3 bases, with 9 bases spanning the gap. The CDR3 DNA is TGTGCCAGCAGTTTAGTCCCACAAGAAGAGACCCAGTACTTC. Protein: CASSLVPQEETQYF.

This clonotype came up many times. This chain joins TRBV11-2 and TRBJ1-3, with a possible D match to TRBD1 (5 bases). The CDR3 contains 15 residues. From germline, CDR1 is SGHAT and CDR2 FQNNGV. V lost 1 base, J lost 4 bases, and 11 bases lay in between. Written as DNA, the CDR3 is TGTGCCAGCAGCTTAGGGGGGTCCCTCGGAAACACCATATATTTT. It is translated as CASSLGGSLGNTIYF.